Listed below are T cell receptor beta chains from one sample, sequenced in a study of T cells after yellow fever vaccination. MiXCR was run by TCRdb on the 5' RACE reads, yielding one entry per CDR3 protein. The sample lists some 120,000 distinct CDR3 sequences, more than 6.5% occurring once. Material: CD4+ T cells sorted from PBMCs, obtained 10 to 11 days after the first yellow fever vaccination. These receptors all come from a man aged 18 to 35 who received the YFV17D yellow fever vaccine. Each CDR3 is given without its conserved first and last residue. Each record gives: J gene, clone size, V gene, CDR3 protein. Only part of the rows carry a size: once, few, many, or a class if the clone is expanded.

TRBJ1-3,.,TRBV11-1,ASSLALLRGRVKGNTIY
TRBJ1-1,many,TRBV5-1,ASSSSSGSMNTEAF
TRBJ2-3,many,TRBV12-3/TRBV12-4,ASSLASPDTQY
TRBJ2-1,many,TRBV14,ASSHTNEQF
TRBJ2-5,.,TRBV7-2,ASSLAPGGGETQY
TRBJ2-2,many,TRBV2,ASSRGLAYTGELF
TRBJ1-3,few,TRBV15,ATSRDNGGGNTIY
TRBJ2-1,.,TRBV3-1,ASSQVAGGNYNEQF
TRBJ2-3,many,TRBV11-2,ASSAPGLAVTDTQY
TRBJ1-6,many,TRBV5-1,ASRFGNGSPLH
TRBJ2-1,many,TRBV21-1,ASSIPSGGLNEQF
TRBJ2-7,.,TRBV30,AWGKTREQY
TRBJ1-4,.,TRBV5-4,ASSGPATKEKLF
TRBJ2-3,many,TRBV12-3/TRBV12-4,ASSVGQGTDTQY
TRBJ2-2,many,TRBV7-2,ASSLNGGATGELF
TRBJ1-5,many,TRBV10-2,ASSETATLGNQPQH
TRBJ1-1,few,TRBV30,AWSYPTGNTEAF
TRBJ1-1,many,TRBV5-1,ASSFRTQGTNTEAF
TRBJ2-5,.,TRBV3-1,ASSLTGVEETQY
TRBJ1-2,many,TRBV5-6,ASSGVDRDRGGYT
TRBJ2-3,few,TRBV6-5,ASSSRGRPSGGGTQY
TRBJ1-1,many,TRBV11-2,ASSTGQGNSRMNTEAF
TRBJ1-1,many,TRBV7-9,ASSEIGGNTEAF
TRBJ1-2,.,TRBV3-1,ASSQDQGILMGYT
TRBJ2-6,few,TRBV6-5,ASSWASGGAGANVLT
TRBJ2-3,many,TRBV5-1,ASRTTLGGGDTQY
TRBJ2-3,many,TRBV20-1,SARDPLGTDTQY
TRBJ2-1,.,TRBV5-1,ASSLTGLSSYNEQF
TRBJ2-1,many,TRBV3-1,ASSQSGGLTHEQF
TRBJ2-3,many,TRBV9,ASSVAEVNTQY
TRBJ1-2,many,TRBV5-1,ASSLGLQGSGYT